Sequencing of this TCR beta chain was carried out in a study of beta chain features in type 1 diabetes (dated by TCRdb to the late 2010s). With regard to the full study: No differences in mean age, gender distribution, total cell number or subset yield were found between patients and healthy donors. A total of approximately 110,000,000 sorted cells were examined across all samples, and a strong correlation was observed between cell number per subset and RNA yield. Whereas all 30 or so donors provided naive and central memory subsets, regulatory and stem cell-like memory subsets were isolated from just 8 patients and roughly 8 healthy donors. The study compared TCRB repertoires of sorted circulating CD4+ T cell subsets between recently diagnosed type 1 diabetes patients and matched healthy donors. Findings and caveats that apply to the study as a whole: A moderate but significant shortening of TCRB CDR3 length was observed in type 1 diabetes patients in all four CD4+ subsets. PCR might favor shorter templates, but patient and control samples were amplified and corrected together, so any skew would affect both groups equally. HLA sub-analyses involved small numbers of individuals, so any influence of HLA type on TCRB rearrangement remained unresolved. Patients with type 1 diabetes made fewer insertions and deleted more nucleotides at VDJ recombination sites, implying thymic rearrangement abnormalities. Naive, central memory and regulatory TCRB repertoires appeared more similar among patients than among healthy donors. Sequencing cDNA rather than genomic DNA could over-represent highly expressing activated cells, although activation and CD3 levels did not differ between groups.

All of the isolated RNA was reverse transcribed with the High Capacity cDNA Reverse Transcription Kit, so expressed TCRB transcripts were sequenced. Deep immunoSEQ sequencing was performed on naive, central memory and regulatory T cell samples, with an average of approximately 4 million total reads per sample. Sorted cells were lysed in RLT buffer and RNA was extracted with DNase-treated RNeasy Micro or Mini kits, depending on cell number. To prevent cross-contamination, every cell subset was processed on its own, while patient and healthy donor samples were processed together. The immunoSEQ multiplex PCR was used to amplify TCRB sequences from cDNA, yielding 87-bp fragments that span the CDR3 region. Sequencing of the amplicons was performed on the Illumina HiSeq platform. Per the source publication's procedure: Synthetic template baselines were used to correct PCR bias computationally, reads within Hamming distance 2 were collapsed, and singletons that could not be merged were discarded. Reads were aligned against IMGT to assign V, D and J genes, CDR3 length and insertions or deletions at six rearrangement sites. Within each subset, clonotype counts were normalized to sorted cell number, after which true diversity and Gini coefficients were computed with the tcR R package. The overlap coefficient, calculated on TCRB nucleotide sequences, was used to measure repertoire sharing. In its TCRdb copy, this immuneACCESS table keeps in-frame sequences only and misses some clones. Where compared with another copy, unresolved V genes explain less than half of these, and the others have no known cause. Clonal size and the V and J genes are those of that table, whereas D and trimming came from the DNA. The sample includes some 150,000 clones, with about 50% observed a single time. The top ten constitute roughly 0.43% of the sample.

V ends up 7 bases short and J 5 bases short, with an unmatched junction base count of 7. CDR1 and CDR2, per the germline V gene, are SQVTM and ANQGSEA. Including cysteine and phenylalanine, the CDR3 has 13 amino acids. The retained sequence is limited to the CDR3, 39 bases, with the frame set at the first base. This clone was picked up a small number of times. Its binding antigen is unknown. Nothing much larger sits one base from this clone, and base qualities are not available. From each donor, a single peripheral blood sample of around 120 mL on average was drawn into heparinised tubes. A BD FACSAria II was used to sort naive, central memory, regulatory and stem cell-like memory CD4+ T cells with a panel that included CD45RO, CCR7, CD25, CD127, CD95 and CD27. Every sorted population had a purity above 95%. Right away, PBMCs were isolated by Lymphoprep density gradient centrifugation and were stained directly, with no culture step. Samples were stained and sorted in pairs, with one healthy donor and one patient per experiment, so that batch effects were minimized.

This sequence uses TRBV29-1 and TRBJ2-7; a stretch of 11 junction bases matches TRBD2. The sequence was collected from a man aged 18 to 35 in good health. Sequenced input: Tregs from blood. The intended sense of this specimen's cell subset or site label: regulatory CD4+ T cells. The sequenced DNA: TGCAGCGCGGTAGGGACTAGCGGAAACGAGCAGTACTTC. Translated, this is CSAVGTSGNEQYF.